This is a list of T cell receptor beta chains from one sample in a study of cytomegalovirus exposure and HLA in healthy donors. The protocol was immunoSEQ multiplex PCR, while the TCRdb copy is restricted to in-frame clones and leaves out a portion. The sample contains about 130,000 clones, over 60% of which appear only once. Sequences were obtained from PBMCs. Receptors were obtained from a man aged 60 to 75 in good health and CMV-seropositive. Both conserved end residues are part of each CDR3. Fields, in order: clone size, V gene, CDR3 length, J gene, D gene, CDR3 DNA, CDR3 protein. A D gene is named only where the DNA matches it firmly. Size tells how often a clone was seen (once, few, many) or the class of an expanded clone, and some rows leave it out.

clone size: .
V gene: TRBV23-1
CDR3 length: 18
J gene: TRBJ2-3
D gene: TRBD2
CDR3 DNA: TGCGCCAGCAGTCAATCGACTAGCGGGGGGGCTAGCACAGATACGCAGTATTTT
CDR3 protein: CASSQSTSGGASTDTQYF

clone size: once
V gene: TRBV19
CDR3 length: 13
J gene: TRBJ1-1
D gene: .
CDR3 DNA: TGTGCCAGTAGTATCCGGGGGTCCGATGAAGCTTTCTTT
CDR3 protein: CASSIRGSDEAFF

clone size: .
V gene: TRBV5-1
CDR3 length: 15
J gene: TRBJ2-7
D gene: TRBD1
CDR3 DNA: TGCGCCAGCAGCTTGACGACAGGGGATACCTACGAGCAGTACTTC
CDR3 protein: CASSLTTGDTYEQYF

clone size: .
V gene: TRBV2
CDR3 length: 14
J gene: TRBJ2-3
D gene: TRBD1
CDR3 DNA: TGTGCCAGCAGTCTTCCGGGACAGACAGATACGCAGTATTTT
CDR3 protein: CASSLPGQTDTQYF

clone size: .
V gene: TRBV4-1
CDR3 length: 14
J gene: TRBJ1-4
D gene: .
CDR3 DNA: TGCGCCAGCAGCCAAGGAAGGGGTAATGAAAAACTGTTTTTT
CDR3 protein: CASSQGRGNEKLFF

clone size: .
V gene: TRBV2
CDR3 length: 17
J gene: TRBJ2-3
D gene: TRBD2
CDR3 DNA: TGTGCCAGCAGTCCTACCCCTCCTAGCGGGGGTACAGATACGCAGTATTTT
CDR3 protein: CASSPTPPSGGTDTQYF

clone size: few
V gene: TRBV7-6
CDR3 length: 16
J gene: TRBJ1-3
D gene: .
CDR3 DNA: TGTGCCAGCAGCCTGACAGGACGTCACTCTGGAAACACCATATATTTT
CDR3 protein: CASSLTGRHSGNTIYF

clone size: many
V gene: TRBV28
CDR3 length: 14
J gene: TRBJ1-5
D gene: .
CDR3 DNA: TGTGCCAGCAGTACCCGACAGAGCAATCAGCCCCAGCATTTT
CDR3 protein: CASSTRQSNQPQHF

clone size: .
V gene: TRBV7-3
CDR3 length: 15
J gene: TRBJ2-3
D gene: .
CDR3 DNA: TGTGCCAGCAGCTTTACCGGACAGTGGGACGATACGCAGTATTTT
CDR3 protein: CASSFTGQWDDTQYF

clone size: .
V gene: TRBV2
CDR3 length: 15
J gene: TRBJ1-5
D gene: .
CDR3 DNA: TGTGCCAGCAGTGAGTCGGGGGTTAGCAATCAGCCCCAGCATTTT
CDR3 protein: CASSESGVSNQPQHF

clone size: .
V gene: TRBV7-7
CDR3 length: 16
J gene: TRBJ2-7
D gene: TRBD2
CDR3 DNA: TGTGCTAGCAGCCCCCGGTGGAGCGGGGGGCCCTACGAGCAGTACTTC
CDR3 protein: CASSPRWSGGPYEQYF

clone size: .
V gene: TRBV5-1
CDR3 length: 14
J gene: TRBJ2-5
D gene: .
CDR3 DNA: TGCGCCAGCAGCTTGGTGGCTAGGGGTGAGACCCAGTACTTC
CDR3 protein: CASSLVARGETQYF

clone size: .
V gene: TRBV4-2
CDR3 length: 15
J gene: TRBJ2-2
D gene: .
CDR3 DNA: TGTGCCAGCAGCCAAGTGGCACAGGACACCGGGGAGCTGTTTTTT
CDR3 protein: CASSQVAQDTGELFF

clone size: .
V gene: TRBV28
CDR3 length: 14
J gene: TRBJ1-2
D gene: .
CDR3 DNA: TGTGCCAGCAGTTTAGGTCAGGGTCTAGGTGGCTACACCTTC
CDR3 protein: CASSLGQGLGGYTF

clone size: .
V gene: TRBV2
CDR3 length: 15
J gene: TRBJ2-1
D gene: .
CDR3 DNA: TGTGCCAGCAGCTTCGGGTCCGGGCGGGACAATGAGCAGTTCTTC
CDR3 protein: CASSFGSGRDNEQFF

clone size: once
V gene: TRBV7-2
CDR3 length: 15
J gene: TRBJ2-7
D gene: .
CDR3 DNA: TGTGCCAGCACCACCACAAGGGGCAACTCCTACGAGCAGTACTTC
CDR3 protein: CASTTTRGNSYEQYF

clone size: .
V gene: TRBV5-8
CDR3 length: 14
J gene: TRBJ1-3
D gene: .
CDR3 DNA: TGTGCCAGCAGCTTGCTTGGGAGTGGAAACACCATATATTTT
CDR3 protein: CASSLLGSGNTIYF

clone size: .
V gene: TRBV19
CDR3 length: 13
J gene: TRBJ1-6
D gene: .
CDR3 DNA: TGTGCCAGTAGTACAGGGAAGGATTCACCCCTCCACTTT
CDR3 protein: CASSTGKDSPLHF

clone size: .
V gene: TRBV11-3
CDR3 length: 16
J gene: TRBJ2-1
D gene: TRBD1
CDR3 DNA: TGTGCCAGCAGCCCCTCTGGACAGGGGGGATCTTTCGTGCAGTTCTTC
CDR3 protein: CASSPSGQGGSFVQFF

clone size: once
V gene: TRBV5-1
CDR3 length: 21
J gene: TRBJ2-3
D gene: TRBD1
CDR3 DNA: TGCGCCAGCAGCTTGATGGGCCGACAGGGTACTACCCGAACTAGCACAGATACGCAGTATTTT
CDR3 protein: CASSLMGRQGTTRTSTDTQYF